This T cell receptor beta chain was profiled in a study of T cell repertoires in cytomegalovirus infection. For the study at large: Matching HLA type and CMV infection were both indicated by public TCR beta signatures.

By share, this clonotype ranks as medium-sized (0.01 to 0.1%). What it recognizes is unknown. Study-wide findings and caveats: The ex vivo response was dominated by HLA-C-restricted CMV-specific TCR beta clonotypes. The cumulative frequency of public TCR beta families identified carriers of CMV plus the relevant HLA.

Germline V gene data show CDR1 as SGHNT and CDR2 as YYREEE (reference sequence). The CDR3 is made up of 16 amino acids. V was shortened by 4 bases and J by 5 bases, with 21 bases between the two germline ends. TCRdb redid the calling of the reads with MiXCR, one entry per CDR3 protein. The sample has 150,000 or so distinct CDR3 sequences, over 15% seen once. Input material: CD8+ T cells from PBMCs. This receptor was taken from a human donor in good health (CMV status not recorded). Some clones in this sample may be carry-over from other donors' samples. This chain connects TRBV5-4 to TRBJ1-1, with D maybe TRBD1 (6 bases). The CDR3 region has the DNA TGTGCCAGCAGCCCCCCCCAGGGGCCCAGGGGAACTGAAGCTTTCTTT. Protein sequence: CASSPPQGPRGTEAFF.